Included here is one T cell receptor (beta chain) sequence, with context. These data belong to a study of blood T cell repertoires in COVID-19. Study-wide context: Samples taken during acute and convalescent COVID-19 were collected in the United States, Italy and Spain. PBMCs, B-cell-depleted T cells, or T cells provided the cDNA or gDNA that made up the material.

The germline CDR1 and CDR2 sequences are LNHNV and YYDKDF (reference sequence). Trimming cost V 1 base and J 4 bases, with 7 bases left between them. The CDR3 has 13 amino acids. Authors' processing steps: From reference gene primer amplification, estimates of nucleated cell counts were derived. Profiling relied on immunoSEQ multiplex PCR, and the TCRdb table lists in-frame clones only, not all of them. Clone size and the V and J calls come from that table; the DNA yielded D and trimming. The sample has about 140,000 clones, roughly 88% seen once. The sequenced sample was peripheral blood. The chain links TRBV15 to TRBJ1-1; a possible D gene is TRBD1 (5 bases). This TCR derives from a man between 70 and 80 years old with acute or convalescent COVID-19. CDR3 amino acids: CATSRGDSTEAFF. CDR3 nucleotides: TGTGCCACCAGCAGAGGAGACAGCACTGAAGCTTTCTTT.